Sequencing of this TCR beta chain was carried out in a study of CD8 T cells in ankylosing spondylitis. This clonotype was counted only a few times. Its antigen is not identified. TCRdb analysed the 5' RACE reads with MiXCR anew, one entry per CDR3 protein. The repertoire holds approximately 300,000 distinct CDR3 sequences, roughly 8% seen once, with 13% to 15% in the top ten. The CDR3 spans 16 residues. With 5 bases clipped from V and 1 base from J, the junction kept 5 bases outside the gene matches. The germline gives CDR1 MDHEN, CDR2 SYDVKM. Study-wide results and caveats: Reports say disease-linked clones showed up significantly more in matched ankylosing spondylitis synovial fluid. Within ankylosing spondylitis blood, a TCR beta motif made up of roughly eight highly homologous variants appeared to be characteristic.

This receptor was obtained from a male donor with ankylosing spondylitis. The genes are TRBV28 and TRBJ2-3, with 11 bases aligning to TRBD2. Sequencing was carried out using blood, either unsorted or a sorted T cell fraction (not recorded which). This CDR3 is CASSRGLADRTDTQYF. DNA of the CDR3: TGTGCCAGCAGTCGGGGACTAGCGGATCGCACAGATACGCAGTATTTT.